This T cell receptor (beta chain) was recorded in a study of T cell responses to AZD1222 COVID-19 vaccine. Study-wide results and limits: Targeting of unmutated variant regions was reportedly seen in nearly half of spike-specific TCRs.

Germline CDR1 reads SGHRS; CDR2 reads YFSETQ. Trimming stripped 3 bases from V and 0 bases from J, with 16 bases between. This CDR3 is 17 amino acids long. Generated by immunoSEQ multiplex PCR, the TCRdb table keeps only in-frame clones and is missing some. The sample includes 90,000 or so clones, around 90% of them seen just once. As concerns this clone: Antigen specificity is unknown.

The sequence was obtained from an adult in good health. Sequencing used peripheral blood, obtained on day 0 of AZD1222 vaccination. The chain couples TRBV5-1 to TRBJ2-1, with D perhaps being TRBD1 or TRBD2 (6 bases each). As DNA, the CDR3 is TGCGCCAGCAGCTGGAGGGGGACTGGGGGCTCCTACAATGAGCAGTTCTTC. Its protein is CASSWRGTGGSYNEQFF. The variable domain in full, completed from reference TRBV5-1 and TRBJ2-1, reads KAGVTQTPRYLIKTRGQQVTLSCSPISGHRSVSWYQQTPGQGLQFLFEYFSETQRNKGNFPGRFSGRQFSNSRSEMNVSTLELGDSALYLCASSWRGTGGSYNEQFFGPGTRLTVL.